Below, one TCR beta chain is given with its context. The antigen it recognizes is unknown. No per-base quality is available; no much larger clone lies one base away. This entry comes from a study of T cell responses to AZD1222 COVID-19 vaccine (dated by TCRdb to the early 2020s). Study-level background: AZD1222 recipients given second doses at about 4 weeks or at about 12 weeks were pooled, since spike-specific TCR depth and breadth were not found to differ between the two schedules. TCR sequencing covered some 240 trial participants: some 210 given two doses of AZD1222 and about 26 given two doses of MenACWY control vaccine. Trial participants were enrolled into age subgroups of 18-55, 56-69 and 70-plus years, which contained about 150, 28 and 57 TCR-sequenced participants, respectively.

Reading the label with the study, this specimen's time point is: baseline before first vaccination. The vaccinee samples were drawn from two UK trials, COV001 and COV002, one of which was a single-blind randomized controlled phase 2/3 trial testing AZD1222 (ChAdOx1 nCoV-19) in healthy adults. For TCRbeta chain sequencing, PBMC samples were collected from trial participants at day 0 and at day 28 after the second dose. What the study reported, not specific to this receptor: The 56-69-year group was small, and its depth increase did not reach significance, likely because of low power. No day 14 peak-response samples were available, so repertoires were characterized only after the peak T cell response. The vaccine-associated CD4 TCRs covered the entire spike protein, and the dominant responses fell in regions 160-218 and 743-854. Conclusions about previously exposed vaccinees are limited because only five to seven AZD1222 recipients were SARS-CoV-2 seropositive at baseline. After two AZD1222 doses, both the breadth and the depth of spike-specific TCRs were significantly higher than at day 0 and than in MenACWY recipients. Reportedly, almost half of the unique spike-specific TCRs recognized epitopes lying outside the regions that are mutated in the B.1.351 and B.1.1.7 variants. Participants were mostly white British, with more females than males. The authors suggested clonal diversity may have been underestimated.

The CDR3 regions of human TCRbeta chains were analyzed by immunosequencing. The study's own analysis went as follows. TCRs in the repertoires were compared against a reference library of SARS-CoV-2-specific TCRs that had been generated with the MIRA antigen-specificity platform. Breadth was defined as the fraction of unique TCRs that were SARS-CoV-2-associated, and depth was defined as the fraction of total T cells that were SARS-CoV-2-associated. Using the MIRA data, each spike-specific TCR was mapped to the spike region that the TCR reacts to and placed in a CD4 or CD8 class. Log10-transformed breadth and depth values were compared by one-way ANOVA with Sidak's multiple comparisons tests. The table comes from immuneACCESS by way of TCRdb, which keeps in-frame sequences with V and J called. Part of the clones is missing from these tables; in studies checked, under half for an unresolved V gene and the rest for unknown reasons. V and J calls and clone size are those listed in that table; D and trimming were worked out from the DNA. This sample has roughly 97,000 clones in its table, and over 70% of those were observed once. The top ten constitute less than 9.5% of the sample.

The material sequenced was peripheral blood, taken on day 0 of AZD1222 vaccination. The clonotype was recovered from an adult in good health.

The sequenced DNA: TGTGCCAGCAGCTTGAGGTACCAGGGGCTAAATAACTATGGCTACACCTTC. This encodes CASSLRYQGLNNYGYTF. The rearranged segments are TRBV5-6 and TRBJ1-2, with TRBD1 tentatively as D gene (6 bases match). V loses 1 base, J loses 1 base, and the germline ends lie 17 bases apart. According to the germline V gene, CDR1 reads SGHDT and CDR2 reads YYEEEE. Including cysteine and phenylalanine, the CDR3 has 17 amino acids. Only the CDR3 region is kept as DNA, spanning 51 bases read in frame from base 1.